The clone carrying this T cell receptor beta chain has a count of ten or more. What it binds is not known. Separate cDNA molecules received unique molecular identifiers, which the library attached to them. Original methodology: Across samples, TCR counts had a median of about 92,000 and ranged from about 20,000 to 750,000. MiXCR, applied by TCRdb to the reads, yields one record per CDR3 protein. The V and J calls reflect TCRdb's pipeline rather than the authors' work. The sample includes about 120,000 distinct CDR3 sequences, 8% to 9.5% of them seen just once. The CDR3 covers 15 residues. The germline V and J ends were trimmed by 8 bases and 1 base, with 14 bases remaining between them. Germline lookup yields CDR1 MNHEY and CDR2 SVGAGI. This specimen comes from a study of human T cells and chemical hapten exposure. Study context: The variation in per-sample TCR yields arose mainly from small differences in pooled library volumes.

Study observations and caveats: No shift was seen in TCRs above 1 in 1000 frequency with DPC sensitization.

The total RNA was obtained from whole blood that was not fractionated. The chain links TRBV6-5 to TRBJ1-4, with D unresolved. The clonotype was recovered from a human donor in good health. Some clones in this sample may be carry-over from other donors' samples. Sequenced sample: whole blood. In DNA, the CDR3 is TGTGCCAGCCGGGCAAGCCCGGGAACTAATGAAAAACTGTTTTTT. It specifies CASRASPGTNEKLFF.